This TCR beta chain is from a study of cytomegalovirus exposure and HLA in healthy donors. The germline V gene has CDR1 SGHTA and CDR2 FQGTGA. V was clipped by 2 bases and J by 4 bases; unmatched bases: 7. CDR3 length equals 16 residues. PCR involved 60 Vbeta and 13 Jbeta primers. TCRdb's table, derived via immunoSEQ multiplex PCR, lists solely in-frame clones and lacks some. Of 80,000 to 100,000 clones listed, around 77% are singletons. The rearrangement uses TRBV7-3 and TRBJ2-1; 8 nucleotides match TRBD2. This sequence originates from a man aged 35-49 years in good health and CMV-seronegative. The specimen was PBMCs. For the CDR3, the DNA is TGTGCCAGCAGCTTACAAGCGGGGGAGGGATACAATGAGCAGTTCTTC. It encodes CASSLQAGEGYNEQFF.